The sequence of this TCR beta chain was determined in a study of blood T cells in healthy people across ages. It was with a sample-barcoded 5' primer and a J-beta primer mix that a second PCR of about 7 to 12 cycles was run. TCRdb re-called the 5' RACE reads through MiXCR, storing one row per CDR3 protein. Of hundreds of thousands of distinct CDR3 sequences in the sample, roughly 26% were seen once. Looked up from germline, CDR1 is SGHRS and CDR2 is YFSETQ. CDR3 size: 14 residues. This clonotype showed up many times. This TCR was recovered from a woman in her sixties or seventies in good health. The material sequenced was blood. The chain joins TRBV5-1 to TRBJ2-5, with a tentative D call TRBD1 (5 bases). TRBJ2-7 explains the end of the DNA better; the J call may be wrong. The CDR3 sequence: CASSFQGSGDEQYF. As DNA, the CDR3 is TGCGCCAGCAGCTTCCAGGGATCCGGAGACGAGCAGTACTTC.